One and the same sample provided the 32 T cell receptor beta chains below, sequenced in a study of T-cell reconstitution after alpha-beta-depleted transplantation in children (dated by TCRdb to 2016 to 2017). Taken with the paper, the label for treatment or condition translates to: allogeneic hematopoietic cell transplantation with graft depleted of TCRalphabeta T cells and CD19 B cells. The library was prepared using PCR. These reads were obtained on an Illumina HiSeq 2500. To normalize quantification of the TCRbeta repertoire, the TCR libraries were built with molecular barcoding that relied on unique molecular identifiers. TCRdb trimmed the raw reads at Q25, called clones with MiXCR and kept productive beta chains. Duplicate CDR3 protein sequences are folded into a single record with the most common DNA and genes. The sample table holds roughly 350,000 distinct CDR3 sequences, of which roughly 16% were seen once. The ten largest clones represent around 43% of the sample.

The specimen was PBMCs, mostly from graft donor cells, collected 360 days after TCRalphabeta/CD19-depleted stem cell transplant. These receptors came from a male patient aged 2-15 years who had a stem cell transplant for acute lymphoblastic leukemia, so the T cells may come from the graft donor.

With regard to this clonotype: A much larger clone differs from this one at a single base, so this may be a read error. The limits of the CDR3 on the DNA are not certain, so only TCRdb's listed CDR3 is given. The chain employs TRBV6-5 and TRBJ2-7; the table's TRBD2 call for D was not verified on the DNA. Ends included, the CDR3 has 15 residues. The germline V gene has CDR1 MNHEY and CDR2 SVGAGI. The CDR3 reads CTSSSSETSGYEQYF.

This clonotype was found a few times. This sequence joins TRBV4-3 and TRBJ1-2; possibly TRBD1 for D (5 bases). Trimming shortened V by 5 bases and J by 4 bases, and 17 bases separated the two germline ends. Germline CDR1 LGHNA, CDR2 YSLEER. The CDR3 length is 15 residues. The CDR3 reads CASSEYEGTAYGYTF. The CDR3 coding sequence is TGCGCCAGCAGCGAATACGAGGGGACGGCCTATGGCTACACCTTC.

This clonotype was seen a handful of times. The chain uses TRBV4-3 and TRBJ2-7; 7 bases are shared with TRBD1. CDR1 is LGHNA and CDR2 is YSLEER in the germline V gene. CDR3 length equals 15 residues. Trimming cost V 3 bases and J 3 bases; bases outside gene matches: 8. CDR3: CASSHRTGAGYEQYF. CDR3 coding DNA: TGCGCCAGCAGCCATCGGACAGGTGCAGGCTACGAGCAGTACTTC.

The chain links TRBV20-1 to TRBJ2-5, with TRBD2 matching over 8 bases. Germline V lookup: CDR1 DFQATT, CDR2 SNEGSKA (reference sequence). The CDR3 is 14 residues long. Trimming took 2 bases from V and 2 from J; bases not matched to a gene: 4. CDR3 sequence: CSARKLAEQETQYF. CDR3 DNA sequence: TGCAGTGCTAGAAAACTAGCGGAACAAGAGACCCAGTACTTC.

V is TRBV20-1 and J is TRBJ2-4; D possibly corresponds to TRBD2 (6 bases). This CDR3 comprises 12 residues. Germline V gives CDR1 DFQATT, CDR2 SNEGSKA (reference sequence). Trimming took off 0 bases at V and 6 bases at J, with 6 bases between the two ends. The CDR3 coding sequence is TGCAGTGCTAGAGAGGGACTAAACATTCAGTACTTC. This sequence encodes CSAREGLNIQYF.

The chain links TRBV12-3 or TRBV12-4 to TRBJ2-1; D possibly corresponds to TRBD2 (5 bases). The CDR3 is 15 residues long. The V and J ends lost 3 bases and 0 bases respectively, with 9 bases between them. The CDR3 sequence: CASSLMAGSYNEQFF. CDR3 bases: TGTGCCAGCAGTTTGATGGCGGGCTCCTACAATGAGCAGTTCTTC.

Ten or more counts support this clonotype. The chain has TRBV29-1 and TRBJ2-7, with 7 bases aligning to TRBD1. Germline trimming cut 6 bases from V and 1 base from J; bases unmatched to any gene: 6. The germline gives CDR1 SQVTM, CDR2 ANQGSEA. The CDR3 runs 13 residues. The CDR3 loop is CSVVTGPSYEQYF. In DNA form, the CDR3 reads TGCAGCGTCGTGACAGGGCCTTCCTACGAGCAGTACTTC.

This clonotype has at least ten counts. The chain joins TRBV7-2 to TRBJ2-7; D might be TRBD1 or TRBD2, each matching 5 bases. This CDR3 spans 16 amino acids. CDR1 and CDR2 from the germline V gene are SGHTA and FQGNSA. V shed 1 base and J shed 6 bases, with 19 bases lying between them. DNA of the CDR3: TGTGCCAGCAGCTTAGGAACCGGGGCAGGGCTGGGCGAGCAGTACTTC. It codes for CASSLGTGAGLGEQYF.

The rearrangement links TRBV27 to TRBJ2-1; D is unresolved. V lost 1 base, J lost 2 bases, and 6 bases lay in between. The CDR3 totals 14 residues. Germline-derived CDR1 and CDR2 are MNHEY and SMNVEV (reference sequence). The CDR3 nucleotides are TGTGCCAGCAGTTTATGGTCCGCCTACAATGAGCAGTTCTTC. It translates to CASSLWSAYNEQFF.

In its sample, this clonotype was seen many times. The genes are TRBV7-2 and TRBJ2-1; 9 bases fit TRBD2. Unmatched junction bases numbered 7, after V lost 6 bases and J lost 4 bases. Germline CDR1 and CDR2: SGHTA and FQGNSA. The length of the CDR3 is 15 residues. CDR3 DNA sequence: TGTGCCAGCAGTCAAGGGACTAGCCCATACAATGAGCAGTTCTTC. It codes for CASSQGTSPYNEQFF.

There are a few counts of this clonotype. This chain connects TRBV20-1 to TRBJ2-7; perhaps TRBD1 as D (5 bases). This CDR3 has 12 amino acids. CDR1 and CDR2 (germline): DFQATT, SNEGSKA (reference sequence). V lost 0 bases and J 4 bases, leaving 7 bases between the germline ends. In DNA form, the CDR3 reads TGCAGTGCTAGAGATCGACAGTACGAGCAGTACTTC. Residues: CSARDRQYEQYF.

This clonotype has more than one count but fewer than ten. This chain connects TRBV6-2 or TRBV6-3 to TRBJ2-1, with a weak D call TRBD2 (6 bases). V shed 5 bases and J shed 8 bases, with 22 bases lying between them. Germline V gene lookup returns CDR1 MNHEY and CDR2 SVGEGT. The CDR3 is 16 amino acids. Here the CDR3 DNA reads TGTGCCAGCAGTAGACTAGTTTTCCCGTTGGTGGATGAGCAGTTCTTC. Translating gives CASSRLVFPLVDEQFF.

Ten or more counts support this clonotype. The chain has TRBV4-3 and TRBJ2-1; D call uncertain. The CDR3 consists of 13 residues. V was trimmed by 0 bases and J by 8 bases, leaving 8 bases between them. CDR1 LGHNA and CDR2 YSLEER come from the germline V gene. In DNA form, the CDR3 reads TGCGCCAGCAGCCAAGACATCAGCGATGAGCAGTTCTTC. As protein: CASSQDISDEQFF.

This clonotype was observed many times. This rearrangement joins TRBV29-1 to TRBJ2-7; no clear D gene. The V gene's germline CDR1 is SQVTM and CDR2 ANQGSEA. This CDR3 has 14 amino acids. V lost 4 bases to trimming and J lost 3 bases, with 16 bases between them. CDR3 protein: CSVGPSNRVYEQYF. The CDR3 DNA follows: TGCAGCGTTGGCCCCTCTAACCGGGTCTACGAGCAGTACTTC.

Here the CDR3 DNA reads TGTGCCAGCAGCGTAGGGTCCCTCACAGATACGCAGTATTTT. Amino acids: CASSVGSLTDTQYF. The chain recombines TRBV9 with TRBJ2-3; no clear D gene. Per the germline V gene, CDR1 is SGDLS and CDR2 is YYNGEE. The CDR3 runs 14 residues. V was trimmed by 0 bases and J by 2 bases, leaving 7 bases between them.

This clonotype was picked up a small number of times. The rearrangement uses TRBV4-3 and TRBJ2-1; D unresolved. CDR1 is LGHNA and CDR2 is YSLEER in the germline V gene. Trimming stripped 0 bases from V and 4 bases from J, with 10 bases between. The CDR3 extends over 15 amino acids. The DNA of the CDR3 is TGCGCCAGCAGCCAAGAATTGACTCGTTACAATGAGCAGTTCTTC. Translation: CASSQELTRYNEQFF.

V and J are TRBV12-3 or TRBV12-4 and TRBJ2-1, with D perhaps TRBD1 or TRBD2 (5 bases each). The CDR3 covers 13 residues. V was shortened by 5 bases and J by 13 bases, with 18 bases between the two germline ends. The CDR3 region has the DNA TGTGCCAGCAGTAAAACGTTTCGGGGCTACCAGTTCTTC. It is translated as CASSKTFRGYQFF.

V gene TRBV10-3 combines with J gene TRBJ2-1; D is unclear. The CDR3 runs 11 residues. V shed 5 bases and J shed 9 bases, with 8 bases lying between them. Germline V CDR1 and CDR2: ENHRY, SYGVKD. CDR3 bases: TGTGCCATCAGTACGAACCTTGAGCAGTTCTTC. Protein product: CAISTNLEQFF.

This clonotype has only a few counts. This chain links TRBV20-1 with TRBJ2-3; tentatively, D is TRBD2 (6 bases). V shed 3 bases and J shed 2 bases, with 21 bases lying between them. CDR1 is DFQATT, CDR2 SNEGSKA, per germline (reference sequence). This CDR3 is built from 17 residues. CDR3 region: CSASPLGGWSPTDTQYF. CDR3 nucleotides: TGCAGTGCTAGTCCATTGGGGGGATGGTCTCCCACAGATACGCAGTATTTT.

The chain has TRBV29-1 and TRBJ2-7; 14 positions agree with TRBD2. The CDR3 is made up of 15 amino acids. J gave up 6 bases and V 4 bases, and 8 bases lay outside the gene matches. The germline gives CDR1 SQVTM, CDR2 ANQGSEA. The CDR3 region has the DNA TGCAGCGTTGGAATGACTAGCGGGAGGGGGTCCGAGCAGTACTTC. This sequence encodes CSVGMTSGRGSEQYF.

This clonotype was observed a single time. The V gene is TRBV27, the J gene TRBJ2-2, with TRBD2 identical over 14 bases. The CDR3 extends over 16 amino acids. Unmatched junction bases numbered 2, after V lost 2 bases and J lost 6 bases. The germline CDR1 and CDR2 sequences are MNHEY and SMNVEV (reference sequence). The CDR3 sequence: CASSLRLAGGAGELFF. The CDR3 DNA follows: TGTGCCAGCAGTTTACGACTAGCGGGAGGGGCCGGGGAGCTGTTTTTT.

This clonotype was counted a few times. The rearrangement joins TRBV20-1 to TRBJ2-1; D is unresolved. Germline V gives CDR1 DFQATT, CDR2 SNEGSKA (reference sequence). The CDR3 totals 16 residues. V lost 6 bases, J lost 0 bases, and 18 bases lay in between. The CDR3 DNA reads TGCAGTGCCATAGGTACTACCGCCTCCTCCTACAATGAGCAGTTCTTC. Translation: CSAIGTTASSYNEQFF.

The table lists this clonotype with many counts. The DNA of the CDR3 is TGCGCCAGCAGCTTTGTAGCGGGTTCAGAAGATGAGCAGTTCTTC. Translated, it gives CASSFVAGSEDEQFF. The rearrangement links TRBV5-1 to TRBJ2-1, with 7 bases matching TRBD2. The CDR3 extends over 15 amino acids. Looked up from germline, CDR1 is SGHRS and CDR2 is YFSETQ. Losses at the gene ends were 2 bases for V and 8 bases for J; bases not matched to a gene: 10.

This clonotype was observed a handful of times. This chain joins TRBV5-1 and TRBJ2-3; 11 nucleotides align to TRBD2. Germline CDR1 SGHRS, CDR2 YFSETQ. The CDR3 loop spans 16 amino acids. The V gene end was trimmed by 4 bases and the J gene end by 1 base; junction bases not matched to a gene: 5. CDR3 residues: CASSGGLADRTDTQYF. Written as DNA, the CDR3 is TGCGCCAGCAGCGGGGGACTAGCGGATCGCACAGATACGCAGTATTTT.

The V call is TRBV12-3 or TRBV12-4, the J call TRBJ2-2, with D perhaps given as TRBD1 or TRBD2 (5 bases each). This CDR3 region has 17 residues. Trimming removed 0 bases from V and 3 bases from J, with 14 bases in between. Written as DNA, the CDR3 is TGTGCCAGCAGTTTAGCGGGTTTGGGGGTGCACACCGGGGAGCTGTTTTTT. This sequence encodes CASSLAGLGVHTGELFF.

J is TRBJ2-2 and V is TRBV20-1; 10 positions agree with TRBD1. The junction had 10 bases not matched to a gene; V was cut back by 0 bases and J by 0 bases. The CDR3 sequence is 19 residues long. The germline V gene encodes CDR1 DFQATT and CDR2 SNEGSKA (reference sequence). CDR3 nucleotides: TGCAGTGCTAGAGATCCCCGACAGGGGGCTGGCGCGAACACCGGGGAGCTGTTTTTT. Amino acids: CSARDPRQGAGANTGELFF.

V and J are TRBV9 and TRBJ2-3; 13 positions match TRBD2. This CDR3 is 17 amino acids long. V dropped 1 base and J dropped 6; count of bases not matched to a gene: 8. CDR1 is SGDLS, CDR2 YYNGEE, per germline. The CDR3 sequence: CASSVMGGLAGSDTQYF. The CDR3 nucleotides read TGTGCCAGCAGCGTAATGGGGGGACTAGCGGGATCTGATACGCAGTATTTT.

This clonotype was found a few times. CDR3 DNA sequence: TGCAGTGCTAGAGGGGAGTATAGCAATCAGCCCCAGCATTTT. This codes for CSARGEYSNQPQHF. The genes are TRBV20-1 and TRBJ1-5, with D unresolved. Germline V lookup: CDR1 DFQATT, CDR2 SNEGSKA (reference sequence). The CDR3 loop spans 14 amino acids. V was clipped by 1 base and J by 0 bases, with 7 bases between them.

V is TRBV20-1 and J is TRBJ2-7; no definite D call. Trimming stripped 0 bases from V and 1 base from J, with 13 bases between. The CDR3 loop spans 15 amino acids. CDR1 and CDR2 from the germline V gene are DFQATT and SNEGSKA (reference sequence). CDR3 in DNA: TGCAGTGCTAGAGATAGGACGGGCAGTTCCTACGAGCAGTACTTC. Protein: CSARDRTGSSYEQYF.

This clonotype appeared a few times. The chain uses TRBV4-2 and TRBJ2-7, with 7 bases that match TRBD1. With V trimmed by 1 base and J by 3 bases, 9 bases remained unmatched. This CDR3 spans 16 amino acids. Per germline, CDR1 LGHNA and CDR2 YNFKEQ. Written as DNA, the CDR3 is TGTGCCAGCAGCCAAGCCGGCCAGGGGGTAAACTACGAGCAGTACTTC. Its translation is CASSQAGQGVNYEQYF.

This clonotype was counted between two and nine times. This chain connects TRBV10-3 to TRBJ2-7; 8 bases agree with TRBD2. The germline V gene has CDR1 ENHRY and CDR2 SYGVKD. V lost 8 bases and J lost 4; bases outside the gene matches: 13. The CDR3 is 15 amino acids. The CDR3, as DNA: TGTGCCATCTGTTCCCAAGCGGGAGTGGGGTACGAGCAGTACTTC. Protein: CAICSQAGVGYEQYF.

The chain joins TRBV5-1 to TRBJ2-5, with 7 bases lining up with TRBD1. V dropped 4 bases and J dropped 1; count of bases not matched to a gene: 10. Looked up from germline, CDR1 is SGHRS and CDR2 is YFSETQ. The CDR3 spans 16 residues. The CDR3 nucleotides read TGCGCCAGCAGCGACCATTCCCGGGACAGCCAAGAGACCCAGTACTTC. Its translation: CASSDHSRDSQETQYF. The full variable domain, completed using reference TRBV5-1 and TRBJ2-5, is KAGVTQTPRYLIKTRGQQVTLSCSPISGHRSVSWYQQTPGQGLQFLFEYFSETQRNKGNFPGRFSGRQFSNSRSEMNVSTLELGDSALYLCASSDHSRDSQETQYFGPGTRLLVL.